This TCR beta chain emerged from a study of OX40 agonist ivuxolimab in advanced cancers. Background on the study: The patients' treatment was ivuxolimab, an agonistic anti-OX40 (CD134) antibody. Checkpoint inhibitors had been given previously to roughly 40% of patients.

Assay: immunoSEQ multiplex PCR; the TCRdb copy retains only in-frame clones and omits some. The sample has over 40,000 clones, around 88% seen once. The CDR3 totals 15 residues. Germline CDR1 is ENHRY and CDR2 is SYGVKD. Trimming left V 3 bases short and J 0 bases short, with 8 bases between. The source was CD4+ or CD8+ T cells sorted from blood, collected in a trial of the OX40 agonist ivuxolimab. The origin of this receptor is an adult with an advanced solid tumor such as melanoma, head and neck, liver or kidney cancer. The rearrangement joins TRBV10-3 to TRBJ1-4; no definite D call. CDR3 DNA sequence: TGTGCCATCAGTGAAACAGCCGCAACTAATGAAAAACTGTTTTTT. Translating it yields CAISETAATNEKLFF.